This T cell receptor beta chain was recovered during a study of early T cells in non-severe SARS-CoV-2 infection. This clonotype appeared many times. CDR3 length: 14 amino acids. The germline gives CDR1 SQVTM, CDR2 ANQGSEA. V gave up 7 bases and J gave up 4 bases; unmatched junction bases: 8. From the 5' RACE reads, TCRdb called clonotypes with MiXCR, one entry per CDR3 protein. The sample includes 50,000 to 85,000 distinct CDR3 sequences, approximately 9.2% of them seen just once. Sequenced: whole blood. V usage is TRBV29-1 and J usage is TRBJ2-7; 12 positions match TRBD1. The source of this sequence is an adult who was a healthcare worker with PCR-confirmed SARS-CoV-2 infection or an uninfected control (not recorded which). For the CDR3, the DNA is TGCAGCGCCCTACGGGGACAGGGGGCTTACGAGCAGTACTTC. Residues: CSALRGQGAYEQYF.